This record concerns one T cell receptor (beta chain) sequence. The sample originates from a study of blood T cell repertoires in COVID-19. V dropped 11 bases and J dropped 5 bases, with 13 bases sitting between them. CDR1 and CDR2 (germline): MNHEY, SVGAGI. The CDR3 consists of 12 residues. Participants were aged about 18 to 89 years from around 25 US areas. Repertoires were generated with immunoSEQ multiplex PCR, while TCRdb's copy carries only in-frame clones and drops some. The table has some 260,000 clones, 80% to 95% seen once. The chain recombines TRBV6-5 with TRBJ2-1, with TRBD1 as a possible D gene (5 bases). Sequencing was carried out using PBMCs or T cells enriched from blood (not recorded which). The receptor was derived from a woman aged 18-35 years who had recovered from COVID-19. The CDR3 nucleotides read TGTGCCGGACACAGAGGAGACAATGAGCAGTTCTTC. Translating it yields CAGHRGDNEQFF.